Sequencing of this TCR beta chain was carried out in a study of Ad26.COV2.S vaccination and SARS-CoV-2 variants. At the level of the study: The study gave Ad26.COV2.S intramuscularly, once or twice 56 days apart. Findings and caveats of the study: People who got the vaccine or the placebo had similar non-spike TCR breadth.

Clones were sequenced by immunoSEQ multiplex PCR, and TCRdb holds only the in-frame ones, with some missing. The repertoire holds hundreds of thousands of clones, with around 87% as singletons. In regard to this clone: Antigen unknown.

Treatment described: approximately 18 received Ad26.COV2.S at low or high dose, single or two shots; about 5 received placebo; per-sample allocation not given. Repertoires come from day 63 after the first vaccine or placebo injection. A Boston donor was an adult aged 18-55 years. The receptor was isolated from a person between 18 and 65 years old who received the Ad26.COV2.S COVID-19 vaccine or a placebo. The sequencing here drew on peripheral blood, taken in a trial of Ad26.COV2.S vaccine versus placebo.

CDR3 bases: TGTGCCAGCAGCATGAGACGGTACAATGAGCAGTTCTTC. The encoded protein is CASSMRRYNEQFF. The chain links TRBV7-9 to TRBJ2-1; no clear D gene. Germline CDR1 reads SEHNR; CDR2 reads FQNEAQ (reference sequence). Trimming removed 5 bases from V and 4 bases from J, with 9 bases in between. The CDR3 consists of 13 residues.